This T cell receptor (beta chain) was documented in a study of blood T cells in healthy people across ages. Germline-derived CDR1 and CDR2 are LGHDT and YNNKEL (reference sequence). Trimming took 2 bases from V and 6 from J, leaving 7 bases between them. This CDR3 contains 12 residues. Sample-barcoded 5' priming and a J-beta primer mix drove a second PCR of about 6 to 12 cycles. Via MiXCR, TCRdb re-called the 5' RACE reads, giving one row per CDR3 protein. Of 910,000 or so distinct CDR3 sequences listed, just over 50% are singletons. The chain combines TRBV3-1 with TRBJ1-1; the D is unclear. The sequence was collected from a woman aged 60 to 75 in good health. The specimen was blood. Here the CDR3 reads CASSQSTAEAFF. The CDR3 DNA follows: TGTGCCAGCAGCCAATCTACGGCTGAAGCTTTCTTT.